The 6 T cell receptor beta chains reported below all come from one sample, sequenced in a study of lymphopenia after photon versus proton radiotherapy (dated by TCRdb to 2018 to 2020). The library was obtained by the immunoSEQ multiplex PCR assay. Here the immuneACCESS table is served through TCRdb, limited to in-frame sequences with V and J called. Missing clones are a known gap in these copies; in checked studies unresolved V genes cover under half, and the rest lacks a known reason. This sample is represented by tens of thousands of clones; about nine tenths of them were singletons. The ten largest clones add up to under 14% of the sample. The sample in question was peripheral blood, obtained from a patient treated with proton-based radiotherapy. These receptors were obtained from a man older than 75 with esophageal cancer.

The chain combines TRBV7-2 with TRBJ2-7, with a tentative D call TRBD1 (6 bases). CDR3 length equals 15 residues. CDR1 is SGHTA and CDR2 is FQGNSA in the germline V gene. The V gene lost 5 bases and the J gene lost 2 bases, with 16 bases spanning the gap. The DNA for the CDR3 is TGTGCCAGCAGCCTTTCTGGGGGCGAACCCTACGAGCAGTACTTC. Translating it yields CASSLSGGEPYEQYF.

Turning to this clone: One junction end disagrees with the germline gene, perhaps due to a read error. The chain links TRBV7-7 to TRBJ2-2; 9 nucleotides agree with TRBD1. CDR1 SSHAT and CDR2 FNYEAQ come from the germline V gene (reference sequence). CDR3 length: 16 residues. The CDR3 region is CASSLGPGQGVGELFF. CDR3 DNA sequence: TGTGCTAGCAGCTTGGGCCCGGGACAGGGTGTCGGGGAGCTGTTTTTT.

The V and J genes are TRBV30 and TRBJ1-2; D might be TRBD1 (5 bases). The CDR3 length is 14 residues. The germline V gene has CDR1 GTSNPN and CDR2 SVGIG (reference sequence). V gave up 1 base and J gave up 5 bases, with 14 bases separating them. As DNA, the CDR3 is TGTGCCTGGAGTGCTCGTCACAGGAGGTATGGCTACACCTTC. Protein: CAWSARHRRYGYTF.

The chain couples TRBV19 to TRBJ2-3; 11 bases align to TRBD2. This CDR3 comprises 16 residues. Per germline, CDR1 LNHDA and CDR2 SQIVND (reference sequence). Trimming took 5 bases from V and 4 from J; bases not matched to a gene: 8. The CDR3 is CASSLTSGGIADTQYF. CDR3 in DNA: TGTGCCAGTAGTCTTACTAGCGGGGGAATCGCAGATACGCAGTATTTT.

V usage is TRBV5-1 and J usage is TRBJ2-3; either TRBD1 or TRBD2 may fit D (5 bases each). CDR1 SGHRS and CDR2 YFSETQ come from the germline V gene. V lost 3 bases to trimming and J lost 0 bases, with 20 bases between them. The CDR3 has 18 amino acids. The CDR3 region has the DNA TGCGCCAGCAGCTGGGGGTTTAGAGGTGGCGATAGCACAGATACGCAGTATTTT. Its translation is CASSWGFRGGDSTDTQYF.

The V and J genes are TRBV2 and TRBJ2-7; 7 nucleotides line up with TRBD2. The CDR3 has 15 residues. CDR1 is SNHLY, CDR2 FYNNEI, per germline. Germline trimming cut 7 bases from V and 4 bases from J; bases unmatched to any gene: 13. CDR3 in DNA: TGTGCCAGCACCCTATGGGAGGGGCCTTTGTACGAGCAGTACTTC. Protein product: CASTLWEGPLYEQYF.